This TCR beta chain was found in a study of T cells in Graves' hyperthyroidism and ophthalmopathy. Regarding the study as a whole: The model made its ophthalmopathy prediction, and onset followed a median about 6 months later.

In its sample, this clonotype was seen a few times. The antigen is unknown. This sequence may be a read error, since a much larger clone differs from it by one base. This CDR3 region has 15 residues. Germline values: CDR1 LGHDT, CDR2 YNNKEL (reference sequence). RNA transcripts gave rise to amplified TCR beta CDR3 regions. During a first-round RT-PCR of the TCR CDR3, the HTBI primer set was used. From the multiplex PCR reads, TCRdb called clonotypes with MiXCR, one entry per CDR3 protein. The sample shows about 410,000 distinct CDR3 sequences, 14% to 15% of them seen only once. This rearrangement joins TRBV3-1 to TRBJ1-1, with 10 bases fitting TRBD1. The source material was blood. The TCR comes from a man younger than 35 with Graves' ophthalmopathy. Written as DNA, the CDR3 is TGTGCCAGCAACCAAGAACGGACAGGGGGGACTGAAGCTTTCTTT. Protein: CASNQERTGGTEAFF.